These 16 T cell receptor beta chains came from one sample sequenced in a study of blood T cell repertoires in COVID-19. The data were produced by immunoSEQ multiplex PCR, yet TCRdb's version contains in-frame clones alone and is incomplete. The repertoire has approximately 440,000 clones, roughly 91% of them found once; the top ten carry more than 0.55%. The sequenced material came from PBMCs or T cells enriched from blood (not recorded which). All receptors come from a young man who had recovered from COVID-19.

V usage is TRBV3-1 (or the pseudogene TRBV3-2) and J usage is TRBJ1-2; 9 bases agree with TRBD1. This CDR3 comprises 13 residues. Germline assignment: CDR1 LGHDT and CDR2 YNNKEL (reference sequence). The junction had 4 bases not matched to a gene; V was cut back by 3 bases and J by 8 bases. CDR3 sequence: CASSQGQGRGYTF. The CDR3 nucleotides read TGTGCCAGCAGCCAGGGACAGGGCCGAGGCTACACCTTC.

CDR3 in amino acids: CASSLAGTSSETQYF. The CDR3 bases are TGTGCCAGCAGCTTGGCCGGGACTAGCAGCGAGACCCAGTACTTC. This chain uses TRBV5-6 with TRBJ2-5; 9 bases line up with TRBD2. The CDR3 has 15 residues. Germline trimming cut 0 bases from V and 5 bases from J; bases unmatched to any gene: 5. The germline gives CDR1 SGHDT, CDR2 YYEEEE. Based on the CDR3 plus reference TRBV5-6 and TRBJ2-5, the full variable domain is DAGVTQSPTHLIKTRGQQVTLRCSPKSGHDTVSWYQQALGQGPQFIFQYYEEEERQRGNFPDRFSGHQFPNYSSELNVNALLLGDSALYLCASSLAGTSSETQYFGPGTRLLVL.

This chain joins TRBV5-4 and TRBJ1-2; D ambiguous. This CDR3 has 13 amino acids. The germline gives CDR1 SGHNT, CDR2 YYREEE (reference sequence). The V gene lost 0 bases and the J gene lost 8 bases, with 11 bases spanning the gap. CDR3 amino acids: CASSLGQEDGYTF. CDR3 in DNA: TGTGCCAGCAGCTTGGGGCAGGAGGACGGCTACACCTTC.

CDR3 sequence (DNA): TGTGCCAGCAGCTCCACTAGCGGGAGTGCTAACGAGCAGTACTTC. Translated: CASSSTSGSANEQYF. V and J are TRBV7-2 and TRBJ2-7, with 11 bases matching TRBD2. Germline CDR1 and CDR2: SGHTA and FQGNSA. The V segment lost 4 bases and the J segment 5 bases; nucleotides outside the gene matches: 7. The CDR3 covers 15 residues.

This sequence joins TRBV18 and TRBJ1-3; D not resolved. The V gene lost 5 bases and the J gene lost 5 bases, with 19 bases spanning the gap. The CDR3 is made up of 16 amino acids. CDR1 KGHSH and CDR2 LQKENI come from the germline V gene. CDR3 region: CASSLAATGQRNTIYF. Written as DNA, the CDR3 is TGTGCCAGCTCATTGGCGGCAACGGGTCAGCGAAACACCATATATTTT.

CDR3 in DNA: TGTGCCAGCAGTTCTCCGGCCTTCGGGGTTTTGGGTCCTTTCTTT. Its translation: CASSSPAFGVLGPFF. The chain recombines TRBV27 with TRBJ1-1; D ambiguous. The germline V gene encodes CDR1 MNHEY and CDR2 SMNVEV (reference sequence). The germline V and J ends were trimmed by 4 bases and 12 bases, with 24 bases remaining between them. The CDR3 totals 15 residues.

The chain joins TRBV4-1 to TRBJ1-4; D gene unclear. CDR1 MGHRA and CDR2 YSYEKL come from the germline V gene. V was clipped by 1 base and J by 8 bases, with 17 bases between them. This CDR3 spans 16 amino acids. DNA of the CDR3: TGCGCCAGCAGCCAAGCTGGTCGGCAGGTCTTGGAAAAACTGTTTTTT. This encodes CASSQAGRQVLEKLFF.

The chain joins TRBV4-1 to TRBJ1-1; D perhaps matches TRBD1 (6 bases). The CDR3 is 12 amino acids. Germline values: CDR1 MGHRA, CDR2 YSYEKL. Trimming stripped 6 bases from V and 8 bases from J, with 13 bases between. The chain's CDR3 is CASRGVDREAFF. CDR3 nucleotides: TGCGCCAGCAGGGGGGTCGACAGGGAAGCTTTCTTT.

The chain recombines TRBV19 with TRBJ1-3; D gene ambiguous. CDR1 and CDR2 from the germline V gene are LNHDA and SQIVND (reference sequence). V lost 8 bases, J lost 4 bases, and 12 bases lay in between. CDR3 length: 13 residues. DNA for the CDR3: TGTGCCAGTTGTACCGGTACCGGAAACACCATATATTTT. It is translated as CASCTGTGNTIYF.

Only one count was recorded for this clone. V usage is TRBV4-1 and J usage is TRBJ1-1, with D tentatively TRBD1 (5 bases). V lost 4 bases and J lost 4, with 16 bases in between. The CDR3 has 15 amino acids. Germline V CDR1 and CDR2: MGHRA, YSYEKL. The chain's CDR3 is CASSRGSGSGTEAFF. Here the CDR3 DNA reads TGCGCCAGCAGCCGGGGTTCAGGGTCGGGCACTGAAGCTTTCTTT.

The CDR3 nucleotides read TGTGCCAGCAGCTTAGGGGGCGATTCCTACGAGCAGTACTTC. Translating gives CASSLGGDSYEQYF. The chain links TRBV7-6 to TRBJ2-7; possible D gene TRBD1, 5 bases. V lost 1 base to trimming and J lost 1 base, with 8 bases between them. CDR3 size: 14 residues. Germline CDR1 SGHVS, CDR2 FNYEAQ.

The CDR3: CASSLEWAGGTEAFF. CDR3 in DNA: TGTGCCAGCAGCTTAGAATGGGCAGGGGGCACTGAAGCTTTCTTT. This chain links TRBV11-1 with TRBJ1-1; TRBD1 agrees at 7 bases. The germline V gene has CDR1 SGHAT and CDR2 FQDESV (reference sequence). V was clipped by 1 base and J by 4 bases; unmatched bases: 6. This CDR3 spans 15 amino acids.

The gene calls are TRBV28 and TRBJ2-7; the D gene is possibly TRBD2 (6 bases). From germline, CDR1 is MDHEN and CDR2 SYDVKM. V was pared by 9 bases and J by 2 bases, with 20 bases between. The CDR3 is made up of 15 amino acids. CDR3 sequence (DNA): TGTGCCAGTGCGGGGTTAGCGCCGATACCCTACGAGCAGTACTTC. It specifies CASAGLAPIPYEQYF.

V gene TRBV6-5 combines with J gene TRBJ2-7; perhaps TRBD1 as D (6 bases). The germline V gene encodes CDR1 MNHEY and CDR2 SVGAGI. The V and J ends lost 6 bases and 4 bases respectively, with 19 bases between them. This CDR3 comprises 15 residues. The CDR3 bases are TGTGCCAGCAGGATAAACACAGACAGGATTTACGAGCAGTACTTC. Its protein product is CASRINTDRIYEQYF.

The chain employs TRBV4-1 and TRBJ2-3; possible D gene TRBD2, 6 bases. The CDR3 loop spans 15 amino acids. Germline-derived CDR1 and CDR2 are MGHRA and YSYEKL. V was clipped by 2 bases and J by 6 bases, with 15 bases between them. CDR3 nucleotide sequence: TGCGCCAGCAGCCAAATAACTAGCTTTCGGGATACGCAGTATTTT. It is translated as CASSQITSFRDTQYF.

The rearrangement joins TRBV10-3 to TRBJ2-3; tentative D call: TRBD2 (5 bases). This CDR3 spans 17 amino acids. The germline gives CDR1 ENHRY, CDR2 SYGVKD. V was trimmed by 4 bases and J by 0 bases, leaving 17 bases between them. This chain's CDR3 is CAISVVPLGGSTDTQYF. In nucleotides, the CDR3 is TGTGCCATCAGTGTTGTCCCCTTGGGCGGGAGCACAGATACGCAGTATTTT.